Each of the 28 T cell receptor beta chains below was sequenced from the same sample in a study of cytomegalovirus exposure and HLA in healthy donors. The PCR made use of 60 Vbeta and 13 Jbeta primers. Profiling relied on immunoSEQ multiplex PCR, and the TCRdb table lists in-frame clones only, not all of them. The sample includes about 85,000 clones, about 80% of them seen just once. The specimen was PBMCs. The receptors were sampled from a woman aged 45-65 years in good health and CMV-seropositive.

This chain connects TRBV18 to TRBJ2-7, with 11 bases fitting TRBD1. The germline V gene encodes CDR1 KGHSH and CDR2 LQKENI. J was trimmed by 4 bases and V by 6 bases; bases with no gene match: 8. The CDR3 loop spans 15 amino acids. The CDR3 DNA sequence: TGTGCCAGCTCCCCCAGGGGACAGGGGGAGTACGAGCAGTACTTC. Translation: CASSPRGQGEYEQYF. Full variable domain (missing parts from reference TRBV18 and TRBJ2-7): NAGVMQNPRHLVRRRGQEARLRCSPMKGHSHVYWYRQLPEEGLKFMVYLQKENIIDESGMPKERFSAEFPKEGPSILRIQQVVRGDSAAYFCASSPRGQGEYEQYFGPGTRLTVT.

J is TRBJ1-5 and V is TRBV4-1; D perhaps matches TRBD1 (5 bases). The CDR3 is 17 amino acids. V gave up 2 bases and J gave up 0 bases, with 14 bases separating them. The germline V gene has CDR1 MGHRA and CDR2 YSYEKL. For the CDR3, the DNA is TGCGCCAGCAGCCAATTGGGGCCGGGAGGTAGCAATCAGCCCCAGCATTTT. It is translated as CASSQLGPGGSNQPQHF.

This chain joins TRBV18 and TRBJ1-2, with D possibly TRBD1 on 5 matching bases. The CDR3 has 13 residues. V lost 1 base to trimming and J lost 7 bases, with 10 bases between them. Germline V gives CDR1 KGHSH, CDR2 LQKENI. CDR3 bases: TGTGCCAGCTCACCACGGCAGGGCGTTGGCTACACCTTC. Translated: CASSPRQGVGYTF.

V and J are TRBV4-2 and TRBJ1-1, with a weak D call TRBD1 (5 bases). V lost 2 bases, J lost 7 bases, and 8 bases lay in between. Germline V CDR1 and CDR2: LGHNA, YNFKEQ. The CDR3 sequence is 12 residues long. The CDR3 loop reads CASSQPDIEAFF. The CDR3 DNA follows: TGTGCCAGCAGCCAACCGGACATTGAAGCTTTCTTT.

The V and J genes are TRBV6-1 and TRBJ2-5, with 7 bases aligning to TRBD2. In germline, CDR1 is MNHNS, CDR2 SASEGT. With 2 bases clipped from V and 5 bases from J, the junction kept 11 bases outside the gene matches. The CDR3 is made up of 16 amino acids. The CDR3 region is CASSELGGSRGETQYF. DNA for the CDR3: TGTGCCAGCAGTGAATTGGGCGGGAGTCGGGGGGAGACCCAGTACTTC.

The chain carries TRBV5-1 and TRBJ1-5, with D unclear. CDR3 length equals 14 residues. V was cut by 3 bases and J by 0 bases, with 7 bases left in between. The germline V gene encodes CDR1 SGHRS and CDR2 YFSETQ. CDR3 protein: CASSSGNSNQPQHF. DNA of the CDR3: TGCGCCAGCAGCTCCGGGAATAGCAATCAGCCCCAGCATTTT.

J is TRBJ1-4 and V is TRBV6-1; D not certain. Germline V gene sequence: CDR1 MNHNS, CDR2 SASEGT. Deletions cut 2 bases from V and 7 bases from J, with 14 bases between. The CDR3 is 15 amino acids. The CDR3 spells CASSETSGGGEKLFF. The CDR3 DNA reads TGTGCCAGCAGTGAAACCTCGGGTGGTGGTGAAAAACTGTTTTTT.

The chain links TRBV9 to TRBJ2-2, with 8 nucleotides matching TRBD2. Germline trimming cut 5 bases from V and 2 bases from J; bases unmatched to any gene: 2. Per germline, CDR1 SGDLS and CDR2 YYNGEE. This CDR3 spans 14 amino acids. CDR3: CASSLAGNTGELFF. The CDR3, as DNA: TGTGCCAGCAGTTTAGCGGGAAACACCGGGGAGCTGTTTTTT.

CDR3 DNA: TGTGCCAGCAGCCAAGAAATCCAGGGAACTAATGAAAAACTGTTTTTT. Encoded protein: CASSQEIQGTNEKLFF. The chain couples TRBV4-2 to TRBJ1-4; tentative D call: TRBD1 (5 bases). CDR3 length: 16 amino acids. Germline assignment: CDR1 LGHNA and CDR2 YNFKEQ. Deletions cut 0 bases from V and 1 base from J, with 9 bases between.

The gene calls are TRBV5-4 and TRBJ2-7; tentatively, D is TRBD1 (5 bases). Germline values: CDR1 SGHNT, CDR2 YYREEE (reference sequence). Trimming took off 0 bases at V and 5 bases at J, with 12 bases between the two ends. This CDR3 comprises 14 residues. CDR3 DNA: TGTGCCAGCAGCTTGGCCGACTGGGGCGACGAGCAGTACTTC. Its translation: CASSLADWGDEQYF.

This clone was picked up one time. The gene calls are TRBV5-1 and TRBJ2-5; possibly TRBD2 for D (5 bases). The CDR3 covers 14 residues. Germline V gene data show CDR1 as SGHRS and CDR2 as YFSETQ. V was pared by 1 base and J by 2 bases, with 9 bases between. The CDR3 sequence is CASSLTAAQETQYF. The CDR3 bases are TGCGCCAGCAGCTTGACAGCGGCGCAAGAGACCCAGTACTTC.

The chain has TRBV2 and TRBJ1-1; no clear D. The CDR3 runs 16 residues. The V and J ends lost 7 bases and 0 bases respectively, with 18 bases between them. Germline V lookup: CDR1 SNHLY, CDR2 FYNNEI. The CDR3 protein is CASTLPRGKVNTEAFF. CDR3 bases: TGTGCCAGCACTCTACCCCGGGGTAAGGTGAACACTGAAGCTTTCTTT. Complete variable domain (other parts from reference TRBV2 and TRBJ1-1): EPEVTQTPSHQVTQMGQEVILRCVPISNHLYFYWYRQILGQKVEFLVSFYNNEISEKSEIFDDQFSVERPDGSNFTLKIRSTKLEDSAMYFCASTLPRGKVNTEAFFGQGTRLTVV.

This clone was seen only a few times. This chain links TRBV11-2 with TRBJ2-7, with D possibly TRBD2 on 6 matching bases. Germline V CDR1 and CDR2: SGHAT, FQNNGV. The CDR3 loop spans 13 amino acids. Deletions cut 1 base from V and 12 bases from J, with 16 bases between. The CDR3 reads CASSLVGTAVWYV. Written as DNA, the CDR3 is TGTGCCAGCAGCTTAGTTGGGACTGCGGTATGGTACGTC.

The J gene is TRBJ2-1, the V gene TRBV10-3; 9 nucleotides agree with TRBD2. This CDR3 is built from 14 residues. The ends lost 4 bases at V and 7 bases at J; junction bases unmatched: 5. The germline gives CDR1 ENHRY, CDR2 SYGVKD. In DNA form, the CDR3 reads TGTGCCATCAGTGTTAGCGGGAGATGGAATGAGCAGTTCTTC. Protein product: CAISVSGRWNEQFF.

This clone turned up a few times. The rearrangement links TRBV7-9 to TRBJ2-1; 10 bases align to TRBD2. Germline values: CDR1 SEHNR, CDR2 FQNEAQ (reference sequence). Trimming cost V 5 bases and J 4 bases; bases outside gene matches: 5. The CDR3 loop spans 15 amino acids. The CDR3 loop reads CASSLRGLAYNEQFF. The CDR3 DNA reads as TGTGCCAGCAGCCTACGGGGACTAGCGTACAATGAGCAGTTCTTC.

The CDR3 sequence is CASFSGQGTYNEQFF. The CDR3 DNA reads as TGTGCCAGCTTCTCGGGACAGGGGACCTACAATGAGCAGTTCTTC. The gene calls are TRBV11-2 and TRBJ2-1; 10 bases match TRBD1. The V and J ends lost 8 bases and 2 bases, in that order; junction bases with no gene match: 6. CDR1 SGHAT and CDR2 FQNNGV come from the germline V gene. The CDR3 consists of 15 residues.

The gene calls are TRBV5-5 and TRBJ2-7; D remains ambiguous. The germline V gene has CDR1 SGHKS and CDR2 YYEKEE (reference sequence). The CDR3 spans 15 residues. V was cut by 2 bases and J by 2 bases, with 14 bases left in between. The CDR3 protein is CASSFFSGPPYEQYF. In DNA form, the CDR3 reads TGTGCCAGCAGCTTCTTTTCGGGTCCTCCCTACGAGCAGTACTTC.

The chain uses TRBV7-2 and TRBJ2-3, with 9 bases aligning to TRBD2. The germline V gene has CDR1 SGHTA and CDR2 FQGNSA. The CDR3 loop spans 17 amino acids. The V gene end was trimmed by 3 bases and the J gene end by 1 base; junction bases not matched to a gene: 8. CDR3 loop: CASSFAGTSTRTDTQYF. CDR3 in DNA: TGTGCCAGCAGCTTCGCCGGGACTAGCACTCGCACAGATACGCAGTATTTT.

This clone was counted between two and nine times. The chain uses TRBV21-1 and TRBJ1-1. TRBV21-1 is deemed a pseudogene. The CDR3 is 16 residues long. The CDR3 loop is CASSKDESSREAEAFF. The CDR3 coding sequence is TGTGCCAGCAGCAAAGATGAATCGAGCAGGGAGGCTGAAGCTTTCTTT.

The V and J genes are TRBV6-5 and TRBJ1-2, with D possibly TRBD1 on 5 matching bases. The CDR3 has 15 amino acids. The V gene lost 2 bases and the J gene lost 3 bases, with 13 bases spanning the gap. Per germline, CDR1 MNHEY and CDR2 SVGAGI. This CDR3 reads CASSYLTGGDYGYTF. The CDR3 DNA reads as TGTGCCAGCAGTTACCTAACGGGGGGAGACTATGGCTACACCTTC.

This chain links TRBV2 with TRBJ2-3; 7 positions agree with TRBD1. This CDR3 region has 12 residues. V dropped 8 bases and J dropped 2; count of bases not matched to a gene: 1. Per the germline V gene, CDR1 is SNHLY and CDR2 is FYNNEI. The CDR3 region is CASDRDTDTQYF. The CDR3 region has the DNA TGTGCCAGCGACAGGGACACAGATACGCAGTATTTT.

This chain joins TRBV10-3 and TRBJ2-4; no definite D call. Trimming pared 6 bases from V and 7 bases from J, leaving 10 bases between. This CDR3 spans 12 amino acids. Germline V gene lookup returns CDR1 ENHRY and CDR2 SYGVKD. CDR3 sequence (DNA): TGTGCCATCAGAGACATTGGGAACATTCAGTACTTC. Translation gives CAIRDIGNIQYF.

The CDR3, as DNA: TGCGCCAGCAGACCCGGACAGAGCTCCTACGAGCAGTACGTC. This sequence encodes CASRPGQSSYEQYV. The chain employs TRBV5-1 and TRBJ2-7; perhaps TRBD1 as D (6 bases). Germline lookup yields CDR1 SGHRS and CDR2 YFSETQ. The V gene lost 5 bases and the J gene lost 0 bases, with 12 bases spanning the gap. The length of the CDR3 is 14 residues.

The chain employs TRBV10-3 and TRBJ1-2, with 7 bases fitting TRBD1. The CDR3 is made up of 14 amino acids. J was trimmed by 7 bases and V by 5 bases; bases with no gene match: 10. Germline-derived CDR1 and CDR2 are ENHRY and SYGVKD. CDR3 bases: TGTGCCATCAGTAGAGGACAGCAGGGGGGTGGCTACACCTTC. This encodes CAISRGQQGGGYTF.

The gene calls are TRBV6-5 and TRBJ1-2; 12 nucleotides match TRBD1. V shed 6 bases, J shed 3 bases, and the junction held 5 bases outside the gene matches. CDR1 is MNHEY, CDR2 SVGAGI, per germline. The CDR3 has 15 residues. CDR3 region: CASSRGTGGYYGYTF. The CDR3 DNA follows: TGTGCCAGCAGCCGCGGGACAGGGGGCTACTATGGCTACACCTTC.

The sample holds a few counts of this clone. The CDR3 protein is CASSPGLAGVTDTQYF. The DNA of the CDR3 is TGTGCCAGCAGCCCCGGACTAGCGGGGGTCACAGATACGCAGTATTTT. The chain is built from TRBV5-4 and TRBJ2-3; 13 bases fit TRBD2. This CDR3 has 16 residues. Germline V gene sequence: CDR1 SGHNT, CDR2 YYREEE (reference sequence). Trimming took 4 bases from V and 2 from J; bases not matched to a gene: 4.

J is TRBJ2-1 and V is TRBV7-9, with 10 positions matching TRBD1. J was trimmed by 9 bases and V by 4 bases; bases with no gene match: 9. The CDR3 spans 15 residues. Germline V gene sequence: CDR1 SEHNR, CDR2 FQNEAQ (reference sequence). DNA for the CDR3: TGTGCCAGCAGCTCCCGACAGGGGGCGTTCGGTGAGCAGTTCTTC. Protein: CASSSRQGAFGEQFF.

Written as DNA, the CDR3 is TGTGCCAGCAGTTGGGACAGATACATGAACACTGAAGCTTTCTTT. This encodes CASSWDRYMNTEAFF. The chain recombines TRBV27 with TRBJ1-1, with 7 bases fitting TRBD1. Germline-derived CDR1 and CDR2 are MNHEY and SMNVEV (reference sequence). The CDR3 has 15 amino acids. After removal of 4 bases from V and 0 bases from J, the junction contained 5 bases not matched to a gene.